This entry lists 24 T cell receptor beta chains sequenced from one sample in a study of T cells in Graves' hyperthyroidism and ophthalmopathy. Regions amplified from RNA transcripts were the TCR beta CDR3 regions. HTBI primers drove first-round RT-PCR of the TCR CDR3. TCRdb re-called the multiplex PCR reads with MiXCR, one entry per CDR3 protein. This repertoire shows around 520,000 distinct CDR3 sequences, approximately 25% found once; its top ten account for over 9%. The sequencing sample was made of blood. These receptor sequences come from a woman aged 25 to 39 with Graves' ophthalmopathy.

The chain carries TRBV5-1 and TRBJ2-3; 8 nucleotides agree with TRBD2. The CDR3 covers 16 residues. Trimming took 0 bases from V and 1 from J; bases not matched to a gene: 4. The germline V gene has CDR1 SGHRS and CDR2 YFSETQ. This CDR3 reads CASSLAARGGTDTQYF. The CDR3 DNA follows: TGCGCCAGCAGCTTGGCCGCGCGGGGGGGCACAGATACGCAGTATTTT. Full variable domain (rest looked up from reference TRBV5-1 and TRBJ2-3): KAGVTQTPRYLIKTRGQQVTLSCSPISGHRSVSWYQQTPGQGLQFLFEYFSETQRNKGNFPGRFSGRQFSNSRSEMNVSTLELGDSALYLCASSLAARGGTDTQYFGPGTRLTVL.

This clonotype was found many times. The gene calls are TRBV6-5 and TRBJ1-1; D remains ambiguous. Trimming cost V 2 bases and J 4 bases, with 11 bases left between them. The germline CDR1 and CDR2 sequences are MNHEY and SVGAGI. The CDR3 totals 14 residues. The CDR3 nucleotides read TGTGCCAGCAGTTACGGGTTTAAGGGCACTGAAGCTTTCTTT. It is translated as CASSYGFKGTEAFF.

This clonotype occurred a few times. The rearrangement uses TRBV6-1 and TRBJ1-6; 7 bases are a match to TRBD1. The germline CDR1 and CDR2 sequences are MNHNS and SASEGT. V shed 2 bases, J shed 16 bases, and the junction held 5 bases outside the gene matches. The CDR3 totals 12 residues. The CDR3 protein is CASSEQGGPLHF. CDR3 bases: TGTGCCAGCAGTGAACAAGGGGGCCCTCTCCACTTT.

Ten or more counts support this clonotype. This chain joins TRBV14 and TRBJ2-7, with no clear D. The CDR3 has 15 amino acids. V lost 0 bases and J 1 base, leaving 10 bases between the germline ends. Germline V lookup: CDR1 SGHDN, CDR2 FVKESK. CDR3 sequence (DNA): TGTGCCAGCAGCCAAGATCTAGGGCAGTCCTACGAGCAGTACTTC. Translating it yields CASSQDLGQSYEQYF. The complete variable domain, with remaining parts taken from reference TRBV14 and TRBJ2-7, reads EAGVTQFPSHSVIEKGQTVTLRCDPISGHDNLYWYRRVMGKEIKFLLHFVKESKQDESGMPNNRFLAERTGGTYSTLKVQPAELEDSGVYFCASSQDLGQSYEQYFGPGTRLTVT.

The sample holds many counts of this clonotype. The V and J genes are TRBV6-1 and TRBJ2-6; no clear D. The germline V gene encodes CDR1 MNHNS and CDR2 SASEGT. The V end lost 2 bases, the J end lost 1 base, and 12 bases lay between the germline ends. This CDR3 has 17 residues. The CDR3 spells CASSETVTASGANVLTF. The CDR3 DNA follows: TGTGCCAGCAGTGAAACCGTTACAGCTTCTGGGGCCAACGTCCTGACTTTC.

This clonotype was detected many times. The rearrangement uses TRBV10-3 and TRBJ2-5, with no clear D. Trimming stripped 3 bases from V and 5 bases from J, with 10 bases between. CDR3 size: 13 residues. Germline-derived CDR1 and CDR2 are ENHRY and SYGVKD. The CDR3 sequence: CAISDASMETQYF. In DNA form, the CDR3 reads TGTGCCATCAGTGACGCTAGTATGGAGACCCAGTACTTC.

The V gene is TRBV9, the J gene TRBJ1-2; tentatively, D is TRBD1 (6 bases). This CDR3 comprises 15 residues. Trimming took 6 bases from V and 0 from J, leaving 15 bases between them. Germline-derived CDR1 and CDR2 are SGDLS and YYNGEE. CDR3 DNA sequence: TGTGCCAGCAAAATACGACAGGACTCTAACTATGGCTACACCTTC. Translation: CASKIRQDSNYGYTF.

This clonotype was recorded a few times. This chain uses TRBV28 with TRBJ1-1; the D is unclear. The CDR3 extends over 16 amino acids. The V and J ends lost 3 bases and 0 bases respectively, with 14 bases between them. Germline loops: CDR1 MDHEN, CDR2 SYDVKM. CDR3 region: CASSLSARSMNTEAFF. DNA of the CDR3: TGTGCCAGCAGTTTGAGCGCCAGAAGTATGAACACTGAAGCTTTCTTT. The variable domain in full, with the rest retrieved from reference TRBV28 and TRBJ1-1, is DVKVTQSSRYLVKRTGEKVFLECVQDMDHENMFWYRQDPGLGLRLIYFSYDVKMKEKGDIPEGYSVSREKKERFSLILESASTNQTSMYLCASSLSARSMNTEAFFGQGTRLTVV.

The chain joins TRBV6-5 to TRBJ2-7; D unresolved. The germline V gene has CDR1 MNHEY and CDR2 SVGAGI. This CDR3 has 15 residues. The V and J ends lost 2 bases and 5 bases respectively, with 16 bases between them. For the CDR3, the DNA is TGTGCCAGCAGTTACGGGTTTCCGGGTTTGAACGAGCAGTACTTC. Its protein product is CASSYGFPGLNEQYF.

Many counts were recorded for this clonotype. The rearrangement links TRBV24-1 to TRBJ2-5; 8 bases are a match to TRBD1. V shed 4 bases and J 0 bases; nucleotides not matched to a gene: 6. The CDR3 covers 16 residues. Germline CDR1 and CDR2: KGHDR and SFDVKD. The CDR3: CATSEVGQGNQETQYF. DNA for the CDR3: TGTGCCACCAGTGAGGTTGGACAGGGAAACCAAGAGACCCAGTACTTC.

This clonotype came up a few times. In DNA form, the CDR3 reads TGCAGTGCTACCCAAGCAGGCCGGGATGGCTACACCTTC. Encoded protein: CSATQAGRDGYTF. This chain connects TRBV20-1 to TRBJ1-2; D is unclear. The CDR3 totals 13 residues. V lost 4 bases and J lost 6, with 15 bases in between. From germline, CDR1 is DFQATT and CDR2 SNEGSKA (reference sequence).

This chain connects TRBV28 to TRBJ1-3; unclear D gene. Looked up from germline, CDR1 is MDHEN and CDR2 is SYDVKM. The CDR3 is 15 amino acids. Trimming shortened V by 4 bases and J by 4 bases, and 14 bases separated the two germline ends. CDR3 sequence: CASSSIGERGNTIYF. CDR3 nucleotide sequence: TGTGCCAGCAGTTCAATTGGAGAGAGGGGAAACACCATATATTTT.

This clonotype was observed at least ten times. This chain joins TRBV6-1 and TRBJ2-4, with D maybe TRBD1 (6 bases). This CDR3 contains 12 residues. V lost 6 bases and J lost 8, with 11 bases in between. The germline V gene has CDR1 MNHNS and CDR2 SASEGT. CDR3 sequence (DNA): TGTGCCAGCAGACAGGACAGAGACATTCAGTACTTC. It codes for CASRQDRDIQYF.

This clonotype has a count of ten or more. The chain links TRBV20-1 to TRBJ2-7; TRBD2 is a possible D gene (5 bases). The CDR3 loop spans 14 amino acids. V was clipped by 3 bases and J by 1 base, with 13 bases between them. The germline CDR1 and CDR2 sequences are DFQATT and SNEGSKA (reference sequence). The CDR3, as DNA: TGCAGTGCTAGGTCCCCGGGGAATTCCTACGAGCAGTACTTC. Protein sequence: CSARSPGNSYEQYF.

This clonotype was seen a few times. The chain carries TRBV6-5 and TRBJ1-1, with D unclear. Per germline, CDR1 MNHEY and CDR2 SVGAGI. There are 14 residues in the CDR3. V was cut by 4 bases and J by 7 bases, with 16 bases left in between. In DNA form, the CDR3 reads TGTGCCAGCAGTTCCTTCCGTGGAGCCCATGAAGCTTTCTTT. Translating gives CASSSFRGAHEAFF.

This clonotype has at least ten counts. The rearrangement joins TRBV9 to TRBJ2-2; tentatively, D is TRBD1 (6 bases). Per the germline V gene, CDR1 is SGDLS and CDR2 is YYNGEE. The V end lost 2 bases, the J end lost 2 bases, and 13 bases lay between the germline ends. CDR3 size: 16 residues. CDR3 in amino acids: CASSVGQGHNTGELFF. The DNA of the CDR3 is TGTGCCAGCAGCGTCGGGCAGGGGCACAACACCGGGGAGCTGTTTTTT.

The chain joins TRBV12-3 or TRBV12-4 to TRBJ1-5; D unresolved. V was cut by 2 bases and J by 3 bases, with 8 bases left in between. CDR3 length equals 14 residues. The CDR3 DNA reads as TGTGCCAGCAGTTTAATGGCACACAATCAGCCCCAGCATTTT. Translation: CASSLMAHNQPQHF.

This clonotype has a count of ten or more. V usage is TRBV28 and J usage is TRBJ1-5, with 8 bases fitting TRBD1. Looked up from germline, CDR1 is MDHEN and CDR2 is SYDVKM. The CDR3 is 14 residues long. V was pared by 6 bases and J by 3 bases, with 4 bases of the junction left unmatched. The CDR3 loop reads CASSGDRYNQPQHF. The DNA for the CDR3 is TGTGCCAGCAGCGGGGACAGGTACAATCAGCCCCAGCATTTT.

This clonotype was seen repeatedly, ten times or more. The rearrangement links TRBV6-2 or TRBV6-3 to TRBJ1-1; TRBD1 is a possible D gene (5 bases). Trimming cost V 0 bases and J 7 bases, with 21 bases left between them. The CDR3 is made up of 17 amino acids. CDR1 and CDR2 from the germline V gene are MNHEY and SVGEGT. CDR3 in DNA: TGTGCCAGCAGTTACTCGACCACCTGGACAACCCTCCATGAAGCTTTCTTT. Amino acids: CASSYSTTWTTLHEAFF.

There are many counts of this clonotype. J is TRBJ2-7 and V is TRBV2; 7 bases line up with TRBD1. The germline CDR1 and CDR2 sequences are SNHLY and FYNNEI. The CDR3 has 17 residues. After removal of 4 bases from V and 2 bases from J, the junction contained 14 bases not matched to a gene. DNA for the CDR3: TGTGCCAGCAGTGCCCACAATTCGGCAGGGGGACCCTACGAGCAGTACTTC. Translating gives CASSAHNSAGGPYEQYF.

The chain is built from TRBV12-3 or TRBV12-4 and TRBJ1-2; no clear D. The CDR3 is 15 amino acids. V gave up 5 bases and J gave up 0 bases, with 13 bases separating them. CDR3 coding DNA: TGTGCCAGCAGTCGACCCTGGAGGGCTAACTATGGCTACACCTTC. The encoded protein is CASSRPWRANYGYTF.

This clonotype was seen many times. This chain uses TRBV6-2 or TRBV6-3 with TRBJ1-2; possible D gene TRBD1, 5 bases. The CDR3 is 16 residues long. Looked up from germline, CDR1 is MNHEY and CDR2 is SVGEGT. V shed 2 bases and J shed 4 bases, with 17 bases lying between them. In nucleotides, the CDR3 is TGTGCCAGCAGTTACATGTTACAGGAGTGGAGCTATGGCTACACCTTC. It yields the protein CASSYMLQEWSYGYTF.

CDR3 protein: CASSQIVRGSYEQYF. CDR3 DNA: TGTGCCAGCAGCCAAATCGTGAGGGGCTCCTACGAGCAGTACTTC. The V call is TRBV28, the J call TRBJ2-7, with D perhaps assigned TRBD1 or TRBD2 (5 bases each). CDR1 and CDR2 from the germline V gene are MDHEN and SYDVKM. V lost 6 bases to trimming and J lost 0 bases, with 15 bases between them. The CDR3 totals 15 residues. Variable domain in full (rest from reference TRBV28 and TRBJ2-7): DVKVTQSSRYLVKRTGEKVFLECVQDMDHENMFWYRQDPGLGLRLIYFSYDVKMKEKGDIPEGYSVSREKKERFSLILESASTNQTSMYLCASSQIVRGSYEQYFGPGTRLTVT.

This clonotype was seen many times. This chain links TRBV5-1 with TRBJ1-2; possibly TRBD1 for D (6 bases). The germline CDR1 and CDR2 sequences are SGHRS and YFSETQ. V lost 0 bases to trimming and J lost 4 bases, with 16 bases between them. This CDR3 region has 16 residues. CDR3 nucleotide sequence: TGCGCCAGCAGCTTGGCCGTGTCACAGGGAGGCTATGGCTACACCTTC. Translating gives CASSLAVSQGGYGYTF. The entire variable domain, with the rest obtained from reference TRBV5-1 and TRBJ1-2, is as follows: KAGVTQTPRYLIKTRGQQVTLSCSPISGHRSVSWYQQTPGQGLQFLFEYFSETQRNKGNFPGRFSGRQFSNSRSEMNVSTLELGDSALYLCASSLAVSQGGYGYTFGSGTRLTVV.